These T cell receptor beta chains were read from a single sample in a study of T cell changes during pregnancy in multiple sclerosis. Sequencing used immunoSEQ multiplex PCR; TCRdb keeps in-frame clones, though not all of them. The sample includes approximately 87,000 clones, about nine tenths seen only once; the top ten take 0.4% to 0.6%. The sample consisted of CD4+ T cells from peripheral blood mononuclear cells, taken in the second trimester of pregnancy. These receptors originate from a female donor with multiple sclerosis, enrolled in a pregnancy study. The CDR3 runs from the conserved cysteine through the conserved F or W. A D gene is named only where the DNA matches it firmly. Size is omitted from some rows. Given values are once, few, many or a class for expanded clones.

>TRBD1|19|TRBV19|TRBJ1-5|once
TGTGCCAGTAGTATGAACCGGGACAGGGACCTTACTAGCAATCAGCCCCAGCATTTT
CASSMNRDRDLTSNQPQHF
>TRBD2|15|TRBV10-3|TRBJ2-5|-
TGTGCCATCAGTGAGATGGGAGGGAATGGGGAGACCCAGTACTTC
CAISEMGGNGETQYF
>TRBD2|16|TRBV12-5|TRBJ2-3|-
TGTGCTAGTGGCAAGGGTGAGACTAGCGTTGGAGATACGCAGTATTTT
CASGKGETSVGDTQYF
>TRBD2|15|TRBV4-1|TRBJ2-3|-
TGCGCCAGCACCCAATGGGGGGGGAACACAGATACGCAGTATTTT
CASTQWGGNTDTQYF
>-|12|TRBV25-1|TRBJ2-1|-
TGTGCCAGCAGTGGGACCGGGATTCGGCAGTTCTTC
CASSGTGIRQFF
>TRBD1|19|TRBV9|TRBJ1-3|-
TGTGCCAGCAGCGTAGGCTTGGGACAGGGGATCGGCTCTGGAAACACCATATATTTT
CASSVGLGQGIGSGNTIYF
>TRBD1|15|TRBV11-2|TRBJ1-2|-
TGTGCCAGCAGCCGATGGGACAGCCTCTCGGGAGGCTACACCTTC
CASSRWDSLSGGYTF
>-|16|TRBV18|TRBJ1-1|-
TGTGCCAGCTCACCATTCACGACAGGATTGAACACTGAAGCTTTCTTT
CASSPFTTGLNTEAFF
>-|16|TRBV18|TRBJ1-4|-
TGTGCCAGCTCAACGACAGGTTTCTCGTCTAATGAAAAACTGTTTTTT
CASSTTGFSSNEKLFF
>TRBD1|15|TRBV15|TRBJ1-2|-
TGTGCCACCAGCAGAAAGCGAGACACAGGGGACGGCTACACCTTC
CATSRKRDTGDGYTF
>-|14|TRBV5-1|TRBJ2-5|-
TGCGCCAGCAGCTTGATGCGCGACCAAGAGACCCAGTACTTC
CASSLMRDQETQYF
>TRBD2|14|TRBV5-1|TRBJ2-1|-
TGCGCCAGCCGTGGACTAGCGGGAGTCAATGAGCAGTTCTTC
CASRGLAGVNEQFF
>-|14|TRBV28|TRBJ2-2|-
TGTGCCAGCCGGACAGCCTTGAACACCGGGGAGCTGTTTTTT
CASRTALNTGELFF
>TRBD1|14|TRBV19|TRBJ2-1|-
TGTGCCACCTCCCAGGGGACAGAGTACAATGAGCAGTTCTTC
CATSQGTEYNEQFF
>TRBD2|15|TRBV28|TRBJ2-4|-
TGTGCCAGCAGTCCTCATGGGGCGGGAGGGGCCATTCAGTACTTC
CASSPHGAGGAIQYF
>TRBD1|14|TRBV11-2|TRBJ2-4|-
TGTGCCAGCAGCTTAGGTCAGGGGGCAAGCATTCAGTACTTC
CASSLGQGASIQYF
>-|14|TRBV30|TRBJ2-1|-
TGTGCCTGGAACGAACCGGGAGTCTACAATGAGCAGTTCTTC
CAWNEPGVYNEQFF
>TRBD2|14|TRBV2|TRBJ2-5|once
TGTGCCAGCAGTGTCCCTAGCGGACAAGAGACCCAGTACTTC
CASSVPSGQETQYF
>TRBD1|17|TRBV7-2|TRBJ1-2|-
TGTGCCAGCAGCTTCGTTGACAGGGGGCCTAGGGGCTATGGCTACACCTTC
CASSFVDRGPRGYGYTF
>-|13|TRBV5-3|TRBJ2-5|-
TGTGCCAGATTAAAAGGTGGAGGAGAGACCCAGTACTTC
CARLKGGGETQYF
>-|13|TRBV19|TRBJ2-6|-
TGTGCCAGTAGGGCTGCTGGGGCCAACGTCCTGACTTTC
CASRAAGANVLTF
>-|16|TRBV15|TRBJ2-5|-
TGTGCCACCAGCAGAAAGAAACAAGGGGGCCAAGAGACCCAGTACTTC
CATSRKKQGGQETQYF
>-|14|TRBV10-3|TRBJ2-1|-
TGTGCCATCAGTGATACGGTACGTTTTAATGAGCAGTTCTTC
CAISDTVRFNEQFF
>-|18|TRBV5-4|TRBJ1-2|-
TGTGCCAGCAGCTTGGTGACATTCAGGGACACTCAAGACTATGGCTACACCTTC
CASSLVTFRDTQDYGYTF
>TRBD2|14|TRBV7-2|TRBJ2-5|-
TGTGCCAGCAGCCTTGGCGGGACTAGCCAGACCCAGTACTTC
CASSLGGTSQTQYF
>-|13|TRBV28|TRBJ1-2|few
TGTGCCAGCAGCGGGGGAGGAGACTATGGCTACACCTTC
CASSGGGDYGYTF
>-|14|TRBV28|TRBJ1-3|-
TGTGCCACCAGATTACCGGGGACTGGAAACACCATATATTTT
CATRLPGTGNTIYF
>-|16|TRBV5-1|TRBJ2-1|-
TGCGCCAGCAGCTTCGGAGGGGGCAGGTCCTACAATGAGCAGTTCTTC
CASSFGGGRSYNEQFF
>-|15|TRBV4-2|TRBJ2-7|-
TGTGCCAGCAGTCCAAGAACTACAGGGCCCTACGAGCAGTACTTC
CASSPRTTGPYEQYF
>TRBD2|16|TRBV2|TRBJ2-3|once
TGTGCCAGCAGCCACACTTTTAGCGGGAGTGCAGATACGCAGTATTTT
CASSHTFSGSADTQYF
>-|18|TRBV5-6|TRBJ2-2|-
TGTGCCAGCAGCTTTCGACACGACCTTAACCCAAACACCGGGGAGCTGTTTTTT
CASSFRHDLNPNTGELFF
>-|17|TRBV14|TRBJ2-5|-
TGTGCCAGCAGCCAAGATAAGGGGCTGAGGTATCAAGAGACCCAGTACTTC
CASSQDKGLRYQETQYF
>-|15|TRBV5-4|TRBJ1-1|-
TGTGCCAGCAGTTACCCTAGGACAAAGAACACTGAAGCTTTCTTT
CASSYPRTKNTEAFF
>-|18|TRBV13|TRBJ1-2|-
TGTGCCAGCAGCCCCCGGACAGCCGAAATCGCCTACGGTGGCGGCTACACCTTC
CASSPRTAEIAYGGGYTF
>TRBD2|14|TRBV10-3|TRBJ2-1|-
TGTGCCATCAGCCCGGGACTAGCTTACAATGAGCAGTTCTTC
CAISPGLAYNEQFF
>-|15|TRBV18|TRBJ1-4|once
TGTGCCAGCTCCCCCCGGGGAGGGGGAAATGAAAAACTGTTTTTT
CASSPRGGGNEKLFF
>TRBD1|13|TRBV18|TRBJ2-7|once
TGTGCCAGCTCACCTCGACAGGGATACGAGCAGTACTTC
CASSPRQGYEQYF
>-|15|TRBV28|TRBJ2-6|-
TGTGCCAGCAGTTTGGAGGCTCCTGGGGCCAACGTCCTGACTTTC
CASSLEAPGANVLTF
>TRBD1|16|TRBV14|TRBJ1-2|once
TGTGCCAGCAGCCAAGGGCGGACAGGGATACTCTATGGCTACACCTTC
CASSQGRTGILYGYTF
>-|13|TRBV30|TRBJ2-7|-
TGTGCCTGGAGTGACAGGTCGTCCTACGAGCAGTACTTC
CAWSDRSSYEQYF
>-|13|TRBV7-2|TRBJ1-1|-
TGTGCCAGCAGCTCAACAGGGTTCACTGAAGCTTTCTTT
CASSSTGFTEAFF
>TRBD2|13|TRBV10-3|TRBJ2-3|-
TGTGCCATCTTAGCGGGGGCCCAGAGTACGCAGTATTTT
CAILAGAQSTQYF
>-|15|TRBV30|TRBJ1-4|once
TGTGCCTGGAGTGAAGAGGGGGTAGCTAATGAAAAACTGTTTTTT
CAWSEEGVANEKLFF
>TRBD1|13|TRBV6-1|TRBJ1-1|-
TGTGCCAGCCTGACAGGGTTGAACACTGAAGCTTTCTTT
CASLTGLNTEAFF
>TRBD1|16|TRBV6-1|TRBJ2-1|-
TGTGCCAGCAGTGCACCTTCCGGGACAGTACACGGTGAGCAGTTCTTC
CASSAPSGTVHGEQFF
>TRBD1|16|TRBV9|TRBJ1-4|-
TGTGCCAGCAGCGTCGGTATTGGGACAGAGAGAGAAAAACTGTTTTTT
CASSVGIGTEREKLFF
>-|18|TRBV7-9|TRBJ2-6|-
TGTGCCAGCAGCTTAGGCAGGGGCCGCCTTTTCGGGGCCAACGTCCTGACTTTC
CASSLGRGRLFGANVLTF
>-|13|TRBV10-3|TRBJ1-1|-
TGTGCCAACTCTGCGGGGGTTTTAGCTGAAGCTTTCTTT
CANSAGVLAEAFF
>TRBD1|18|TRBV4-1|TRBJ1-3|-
TGCGCCAGCAGCCAAGTCTGGGACAGGGGAAAAGCTGGAAACACCATATATTTT
CASSQVWDRGKAGNTIYF